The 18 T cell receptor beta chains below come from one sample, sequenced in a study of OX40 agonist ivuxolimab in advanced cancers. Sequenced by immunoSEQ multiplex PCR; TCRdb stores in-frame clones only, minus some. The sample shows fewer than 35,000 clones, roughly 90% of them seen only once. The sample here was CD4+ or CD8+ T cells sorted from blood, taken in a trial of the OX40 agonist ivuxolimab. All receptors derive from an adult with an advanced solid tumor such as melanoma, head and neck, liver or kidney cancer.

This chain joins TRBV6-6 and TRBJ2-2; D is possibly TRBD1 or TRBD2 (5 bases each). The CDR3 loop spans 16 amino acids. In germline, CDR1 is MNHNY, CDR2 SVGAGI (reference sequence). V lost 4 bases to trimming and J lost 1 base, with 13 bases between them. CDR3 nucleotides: TGTGCCAGCAGTTCAGAGGGACGGAGGAACACCGGGGAGCTGTTTTTT. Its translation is CASSSEGRRNTGELFF.

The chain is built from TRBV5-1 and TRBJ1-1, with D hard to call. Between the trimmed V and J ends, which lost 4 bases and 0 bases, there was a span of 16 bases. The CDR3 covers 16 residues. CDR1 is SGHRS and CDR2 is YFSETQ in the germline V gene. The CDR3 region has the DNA TGCGCCAGCAGCATGCTCGACGGACTCATGAACACTGAAGCTTTCTTT. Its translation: CASSMLDGLMNTEAFF.

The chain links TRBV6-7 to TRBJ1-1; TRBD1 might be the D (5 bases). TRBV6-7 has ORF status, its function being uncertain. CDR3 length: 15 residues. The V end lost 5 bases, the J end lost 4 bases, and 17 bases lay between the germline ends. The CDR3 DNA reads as TGTGCCAGCAGTCTCGACGAGGGGACCCTCACTGAAGCTTTCTTT. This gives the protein CASSLDEGTLTEAFF.

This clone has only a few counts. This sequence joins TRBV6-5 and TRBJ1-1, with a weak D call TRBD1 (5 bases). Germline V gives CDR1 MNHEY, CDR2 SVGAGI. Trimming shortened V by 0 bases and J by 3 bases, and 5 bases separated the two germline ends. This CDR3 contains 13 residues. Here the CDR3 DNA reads TGTGCCAGCAGTTACTCGGGGCACACTGAAGCTTTCTTT. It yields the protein CASSYSGHTEAFF.

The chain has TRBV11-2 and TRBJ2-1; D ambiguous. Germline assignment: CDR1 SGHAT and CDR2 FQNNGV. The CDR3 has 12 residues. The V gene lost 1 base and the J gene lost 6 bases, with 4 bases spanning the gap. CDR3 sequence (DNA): TGTGCCAGCAGCTTAGGTGTCAATGAGCAGTTCTTC. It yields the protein CASSLGVNEQFF.

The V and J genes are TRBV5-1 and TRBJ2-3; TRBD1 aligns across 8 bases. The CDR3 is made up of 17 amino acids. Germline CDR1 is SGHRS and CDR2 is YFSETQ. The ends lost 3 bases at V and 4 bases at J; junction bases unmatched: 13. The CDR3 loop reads CASSSSQTGEVADTQYF. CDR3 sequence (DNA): TGCGCCAGCAGCTCCTCCCAGACAGGGGAGGTCGCAGATACGCAGTATTTT.

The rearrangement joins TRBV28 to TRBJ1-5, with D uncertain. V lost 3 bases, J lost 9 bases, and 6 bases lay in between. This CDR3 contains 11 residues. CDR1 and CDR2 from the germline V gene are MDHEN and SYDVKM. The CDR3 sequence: CASSFGSPQHF. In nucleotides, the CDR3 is TGTGCCAGCAGTTTCGGGTCGCCCCAGCATTTT.

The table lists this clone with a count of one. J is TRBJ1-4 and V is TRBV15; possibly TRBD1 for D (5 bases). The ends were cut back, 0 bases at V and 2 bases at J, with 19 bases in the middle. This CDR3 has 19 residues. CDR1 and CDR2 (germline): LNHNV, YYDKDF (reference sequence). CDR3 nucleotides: TGTGCCACCAGCAGAGACGGGGCCCTTTGGGGTTCCACTAATGAAAAACTGTTTTTT. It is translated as CATSRDGALWGSTNEKLFF.

The CDR3 sequence is CASSYSGAGGNEQFF. The CDR3 nucleotides are TGTGCCAGCAGTTACTCAGGGGCAGGGGGGAATGAGCAGTTCTTC. The gene calls are TRBV6-5 and TRBJ2-1; D perhaps matches TRBD1 (7 bases). Germline V gene lookup returns CDR1 MNHEY and CDR2 SVGAGI. The CDR3 consists of 15 residues. Trimming took off 0 bases at V and 7 bases at J, with 13 bases between the two ends.

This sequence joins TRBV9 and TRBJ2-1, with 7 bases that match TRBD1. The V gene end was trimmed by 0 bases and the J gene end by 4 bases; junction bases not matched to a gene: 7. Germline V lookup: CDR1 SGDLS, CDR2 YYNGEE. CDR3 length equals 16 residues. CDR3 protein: CASSVEGTAIYNEQFF. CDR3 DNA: TGTGCCAGCAGCGTAGAGGGGACAGCTATTTACAATGAGCAGTTCTTC.

DNA for the CDR3: TGTGCCAGTACCATGAGCGGACTGTACCAAGAGACCCAGTACTTC. Translating it yields CASTMSGLYQETQYF. J is TRBJ2-5 and V is TRBV19, with a tentative D call TRBD2 (5 bases). Germline V gives CDR1 LNHDA, CDR2 SQIVND (reference sequence). This CDR3 has 15 residues. Trimming took off 7 bases at V and 0 bases at J, with 15 bases between the two ends.

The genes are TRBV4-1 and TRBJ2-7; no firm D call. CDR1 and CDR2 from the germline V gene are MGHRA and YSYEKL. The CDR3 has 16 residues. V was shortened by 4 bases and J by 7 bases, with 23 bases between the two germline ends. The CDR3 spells CASSPVGRSNLGEQYF. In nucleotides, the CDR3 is TGCGCCAGCAGCCCTGTGGGCAGGTCTAACCTAGGGGAGCAGTACTTC.

In DNA form, the CDR3 reads TGTGCCAGCAGCCCGGGACAGGGGCGGACTGAAGCTTTCTTT. This codes for CASSPGQGRTEAFF. The J gene is TRBJ1-1, the V gene TRBV7-9; 10 bases are shared with TRBD1. Trimming at V came to 5 bases and at J to 5 bases, leaving 5 bases not matched to a gene. This CDR3 contains 14 residues. Germline V gene sequence: CDR1 SEHNR, CDR2 FQNEAQ (reference sequence). Supplemented by reference TRBV7-9 and TRBJ1-1, the full variable domain reads DTGVSQNPRHKITKRGQNVTFRCDPISEHNRLYWYRQTLGQGPEFLTYFQNEAQLEKSRLLSDRFSAERPKGSFSTLEIQRTEQGDSAMYLCASSPGQGRTEAFFGQGTRLTVV.

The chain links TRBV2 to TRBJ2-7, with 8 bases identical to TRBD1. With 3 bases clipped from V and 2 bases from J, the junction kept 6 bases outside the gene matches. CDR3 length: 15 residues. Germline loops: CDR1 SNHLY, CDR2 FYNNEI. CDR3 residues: CASSDRGQAAYEQYF. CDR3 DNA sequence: TGTGCCAGCAGTGATAGGGGACAGGCGGCCTACGAGCAGTACTTC.

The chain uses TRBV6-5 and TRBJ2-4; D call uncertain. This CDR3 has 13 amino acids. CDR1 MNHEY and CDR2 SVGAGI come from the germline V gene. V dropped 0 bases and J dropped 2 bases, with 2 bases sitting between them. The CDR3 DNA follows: TGTGCCAGCAGTTACTCGCCCAAAAACATTCAGTACTTC. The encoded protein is CASSYSPKNIQYF.

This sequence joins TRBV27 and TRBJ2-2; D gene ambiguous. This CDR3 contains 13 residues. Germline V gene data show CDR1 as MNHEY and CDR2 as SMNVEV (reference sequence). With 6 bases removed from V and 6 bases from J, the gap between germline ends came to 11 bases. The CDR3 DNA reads TGTGCCAGCAGAGTGGGGTCACCCGGGGAGCTGTTTTTT. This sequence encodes CASRVGSPGELFF.

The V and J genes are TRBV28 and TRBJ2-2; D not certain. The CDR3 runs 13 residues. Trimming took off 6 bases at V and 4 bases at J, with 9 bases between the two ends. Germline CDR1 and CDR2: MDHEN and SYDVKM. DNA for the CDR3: TGTGCCAGCAGCCCGGTGGTCACCGGGGAGCTGTTTTTT. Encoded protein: CASSPVVTGELFF.

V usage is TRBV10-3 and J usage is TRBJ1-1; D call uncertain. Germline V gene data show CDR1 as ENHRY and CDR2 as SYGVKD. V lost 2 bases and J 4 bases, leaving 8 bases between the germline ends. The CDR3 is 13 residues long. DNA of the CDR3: TGTGCCATCAGTGAGATGGAGAGCACTGAAGCTTTCTTT. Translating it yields CAISEMESTEAFF.